The sequence of this TCR beta chain was determined in a study of shared clonotypes between healthy human individuals. The table came from immunoSEQ multiplex PCR; TCRdb's copy has only in-frame clones and leaves some out. The table records some 2,100,000 clones, 90% to 96% of them present only once. Each sample came from a Caucasian adult donor living in Nashville, Tennessee. The germline gives CDR1 SGHDN, CDR2 FVKESK. Trimming at V came to 2 bases and at J to 6 bases, leaving 7 bases not matched to a gene. The CDR3 extends over 15 amino acids. The sequenced sample was naive CD4+ T cells sorted from blood. Sample subset: CD45RA+ positively selected. This receptor was identified in a man aged 18-30 years in good health. The rearrangement uses TRBV14 and TRBJ2-7; 10 bases agree with TRBD1. The CDR3 region has the DNA TGTGCCAGCAGCCAATTCCGGGACAGGGGCAGCGAGCAGTACTTC. This encodes CASSQFRDRGSEQYF.